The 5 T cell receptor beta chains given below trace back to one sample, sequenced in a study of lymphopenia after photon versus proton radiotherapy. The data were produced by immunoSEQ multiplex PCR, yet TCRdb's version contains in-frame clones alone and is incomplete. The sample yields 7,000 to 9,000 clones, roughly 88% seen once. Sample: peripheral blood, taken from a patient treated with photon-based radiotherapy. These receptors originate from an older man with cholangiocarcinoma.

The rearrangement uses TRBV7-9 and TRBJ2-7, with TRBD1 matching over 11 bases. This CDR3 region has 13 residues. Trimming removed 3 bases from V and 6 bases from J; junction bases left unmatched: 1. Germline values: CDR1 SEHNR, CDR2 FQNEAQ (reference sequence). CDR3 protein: CASSFGTGGEQYF. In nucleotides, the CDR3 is TGTGCCAGCAGCTTCGGGACAGGGGGCGAGCAGTACTTC. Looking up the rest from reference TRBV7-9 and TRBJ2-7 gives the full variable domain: DTGVSQNPRHKITKRGQNVTFRCDPISEHNRLYWYRQTLGQGPEFLTYFQNEAQLEKSRLLSDRFSAERPKGSFSTLEIQRTEQGDSAMYLCASSFGTGGEQYFGPGTRLTVT.

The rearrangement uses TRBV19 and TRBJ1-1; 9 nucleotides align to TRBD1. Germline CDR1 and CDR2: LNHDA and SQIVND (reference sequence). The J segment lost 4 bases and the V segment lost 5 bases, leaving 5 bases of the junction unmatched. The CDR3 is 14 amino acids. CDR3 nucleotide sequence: TGTGCCAGTAGTTTCTCGGACAGGGGCACTGAAGCTTTCTTT. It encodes CASSFSDRGTEAFF.

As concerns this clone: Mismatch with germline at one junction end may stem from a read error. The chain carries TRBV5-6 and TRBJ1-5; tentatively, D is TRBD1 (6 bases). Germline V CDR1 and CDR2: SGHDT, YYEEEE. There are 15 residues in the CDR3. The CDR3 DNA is TGTGCCAGCAGTTTGGTCGGGGGGGGCGATCAGCCCCAGCATTTT. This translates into CASSLVGGGDQPQHF.

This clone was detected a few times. The CDR3 DNA follows: TGTGCCAGCAGCCCCAATAATTCACCCCTCCACTTT. Encoded protein: CASSPNNSPLHF. The chain joins TRBV6-5 to TRBJ1-6; D unclear. The CDR3 totals 12 residues. The V and J ends lost 6 bases and 5 bases respectively, with 5 bases between them. Germline V lookup: CDR1 MNHEY, CDR2 SVGAGI.

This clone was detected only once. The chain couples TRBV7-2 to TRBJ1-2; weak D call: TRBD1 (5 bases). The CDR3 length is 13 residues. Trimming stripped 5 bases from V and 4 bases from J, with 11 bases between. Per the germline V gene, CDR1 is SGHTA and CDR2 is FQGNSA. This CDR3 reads CASSPRGVYGYTF. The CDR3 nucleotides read TGTGCCAGCAGCCCCCGGGGGGTCTATGGCTACACCTTC.